One and the same sample provided the 18 T cell receptor beta chains below, sequenced in a study of blood T cell repertoires in COVID-19. Sequencing used immunoSEQ multiplex PCR; TCRdb keeps in-frame clones, though not all of them. The sample contains tens of thousands of clones, 80% to 85% of which appear only once. Material: peripheral blood. The receptor source for this set is a man at least 80 years old with active or convalescent COVID-19.

This clone was observed a handful of times. The CDR3 loop reads CASGLETGDRQPQHF. CDR3 bases: TGTGCTAGTGGTTTAGAGACAGGGGATCGGCAGCCCCAGCATTTT. V and J are TRBV12-5 and TRBJ1-5; 8 positions agree with TRBD1. From germline, CDR1 is LGHNT and CDR2 FRNRAP. This CDR3 comprises 15 residues. With V trimmed by 3 bases and J by 7 bases, 8 bases remained unmatched. The whole variable domain, remainder taken from reference TRBV12-5 and TRBJ1-5, is DARVTQTPRHKVTEMGQEVTMRCQPILGHNTVFWYRQTMMQGLELLAYFRNRAPLDDSGMPKDRFSAEMPDATLATLKIQPSEPRDSAVYFCASGLETGDRQPQHFGDGTRLSIL.

V usage is TRBV29-1 and J usage is TRBJ2-2, with 11 bases aligning to TRBD1. Germline values: CDR1 SQVTM, CDR2 ANQGSEA. This CDR3 has 16 residues. Trimming removed 2 bases from V and 7 bases from J; junction bases left unmatched: 9. This CDR3 is CSVEPGTGGLGGELFF. In DNA, the CDR3 is TGCAGCGTTGAACCAGGGACAGGGGGATTGGGCGGGGAGCTGTTTTTT.

This clone was counted once. The chain carries TRBV4-1 and TRBJ2-3; the match to TRBD2 covers 14 bases. Germline V CDR1 and CDR2: MGHRA, YSYEKL. The CDR3 is 19 amino acids. With 4 bases clipped from V and 0 bases from J, the junction kept 9 bases outside the gene matches. The CDR3 nucleotides are TGCGCCAGCAGCCGACGACTAGCGGGAGGGCCTGGTAGCACAGATACGCAGTATTTT. It translates to CASSRRLAGGPGSTDTQYF.

The chain links TRBV27 to TRBJ1-1; TRBD1 agrees at 10 bases. The CDR3 runs to 15 residues. Losses at the gene ends were 4 bases for V and 5 bases for J; bases not matched to a gene: 7. CDR1 MNHEY and CDR2 SMNVEV come from the germline V gene (reference sequence). CDR3 coding DNA: TGTGCCAGCAGTTCACCGGGACAGGGGAGAACTGAAGCTTTCTTT. Amino acid sequence: CASSSPGQGRTEAFF.

J is TRBJ1-1 and V is TRBV7-2; D unclear. Deletions cut 1 base from V and 0 bases from J, with 9 bases between. CDR3 size: 15 residues. Germline lookup yields CDR1 SGHTA and CDR2 FQGNSA. This chain's CDR3 is CASSLDPPMNTEAFF. CDR3 nucleotide sequence: TGTGCCAGCAGCTTAGATCCGCCTATGAACACTGAAGCTTTCTTT.

This clone was seen once. The chain joins TRBV27 to TRBJ2-2; 7 nucleotides line up with TRBD2. This CDR3 is built from 14 residues. CDR1 MNHEY and CDR2 SMNVEV come from the germline V gene (reference sequence). Trimming at V came to 6 bases and at J to 3 bases, leaving 4 bases not matched to a gene. DNA for the CDR3: TGTGCCAGCAGCCATGGACTAGACACCGGGGAGCTGTTTTTT. Residues: CASSHGLDTGELFF.

On this clone itself: Other DNA sequences in the sample encode the same CDR3. This chain uses TRBV19 with TRBJ1-5, with D possibly TRBD1 on 5 matching bases. CDR3 length: 14 amino acids. The ends were cut back, 4 bases at V and 0 bases at J, with 7 bases in the middle. The germline V gene has CDR1 LNHDA and CDR2 SQIVND (reference sequence). This CDR3 is CASSTTGSNQPQHF. The CDR3 region has the DNA TGTGCCAGTAGTACCACAGGTAGCAATCAGCCCCAGCATTTT.

This clone was seen only once. The chain joins TRBV11-3 to TRBJ2-5, with D perhaps matching TRBD1 (5 bases). The CDR3 spans 15 residues. V dropped 0 bases and J dropped 2 bases, with 10 bases sitting between them. Germline V gene lookup returns CDR1 SGHNT and CDR2 YENEEA. CDR3 region: CASSLDPGPQETQYF. In DNA form, the CDR3 reads TGTGCCAGCAGCTTAGATCCAGGGCCGCAAGAGACCCAGTACTTC.

The chain joins TRBV2 to TRBJ2-2; D not certain. The germline V gene encodes CDR1 SNHLY and CDR2 FYNNEI. Trimming removed 2 bases from V and 6 bases from J, with 13 bases in between. This CDR3 is 15 amino acids long. The CDR3 nucleotides read TGTGCCAGCAGTGAACGAGGAACCCCCCCCGGGGAGCTGTTTTTT. It specifies CASSERGTPPGELFF.

This chain joins TRBV6-5 and TRBJ2-5; 7 bases fit TRBD1. Unmatched junction bases numbered 11, after V lost 6 bases and J lost 7 bases. The CDR3 has 14 residues. Germline V gene sequence: CDR1 MNHEY, CDR2 SVGAGI. The CDR3 nucleotides are TGTGCCAGCAGAAGGACACAGGGGTATGGGACCCAGTACTTC. It encodes CASRRTQGYGTQYF.

Only a few counts were recorded for this clone. This sequence joins TRBV2 and TRBJ2-1; 8 bases fit TRBD2. J was trimmed by 10 bases and V by 3 bases; bases with no gene match: 11. Germline CDR1 and CDR2: SNHLY and FYNNEI. CDR3 length: 15 amino acids. Here the CDR3 reads CASSDRPTSGGEQFF. The CDR3 nucleotides read TGTGCCAGCAGTGACCGCCCAACTAGCGGAGGGGAGCAGTTCTTC.

This chain connects TRBV28 to TRBJ1-6, with 8 bases identical to TRBD1. From germline, CDR1 is MDHEN and CDR2 SYDVKM. The CDR3 contains 16 residues. V dropped 3 bases and J dropped 8; count of bases not matched to a gene: 9. The CDR3 sequence is CASSFHGQGHYSPLHF. CDR3 coding DNA: TGTGCCAGCAGTTTCCATGGACAGGGTCATTATTCACCCCTCCACTTT.

V gene TRBV29-1 combines with J gene TRBJ1-5; D is unclear. Trimming cost V 2 bases and J 3 bases, with 11 bases left between them. The CDR3 extends over 14 amino acids. The germline V gene has CDR1 SQVTM and CDR2 ANQGSEA. CDR3 region: CSVEYYIDNQPQHF. CDR3 bases: TGCAGCGTTGAATATTACATCGACAATCAGCCCCAGCATTTT.

The gene calls are TRBV6-5 and TRBJ1-5, with TRBD1 identical over 7 bases. Losses at the gene ends were 6 bases for V and 0 bases for J; bases not matched to a gene: 5. The CDR3 contains 15 residues. Germline lookup yields CDR1 MNHEY and CDR2 SVGAGI. CDR3 amino acids: CASRKTGLSNQPQHF. Written as DNA, the CDR3 is TGTGCCAGCAGAAAGACAGGGCTTAGCAATCAGCCCCAGCATTTT.

This chain joins TRBV3-1 (or the pseudogene TRBV3-2) and TRBJ2-7; 8 positions agree with TRBD2. With 4 bases clipped from V and 4 bases from J, the junction kept 6 bases outside the gene matches. Germline CDR1 reads LGHDT; CDR2 reads YNNKEL (reference sequence). CDR3 length equals 14 residues. For the CDR3, the DNA is TGTGCCAGCAGCCCCCGGGGGGGCGGATACGAGCAGTACTTC. It translates to CASSPRGGGYEQYF.

The chain has TRBV5-6 and TRBJ1-1; TRBD1 might be the D (6 bases). The V end lost 4 bases, the J end lost 3 bases, and 19 bases lay between the germline ends. Germline CDR1 and CDR2: SGHDT and YYEEEE. CDR3 length: 16 amino acids. DNA of the CDR3: TGTGCCAGCAGCGTCCGGGGGGCGCAATTGGACACTGAAGCTTTCTTT. Translation gives CASSVRGAQLDTEAFF.

The chain employs TRBV4-1 and TRBJ2-7; D gene unclear. Trimming took 0 bases from V and 7 from J, leaving 13 bases between them. From germline, CDR1 is MGHRA and CDR2 YSYEKL. The CDR3 is 14 amino acids. CDR3 in amino acids: CASSQDLYVGEQYF. CDR3 sequence (DNA): TGCGCCAGCAGCCAAGATCTTTACGTCGGGGAGCAGTACTTC.

The rearrangement uses TRBV6-1 and TRBJ1-5; TRBD1 matches at 8 bases. J gave up 6 bases and V 3 bases, and 10 bases lay outside the gene matches. The CDR3 contains 16 residues. Germline CDR1 is MNHNS and CDR2 is SASEGT. CDR3 amino acids: CASSEPRTGRGQPQHF. In DNA form, the CDR3 reads TGTGCCAGCAGTGAGCCCCGGACAGGGAGGGGTCAGCCCCAGCATTTT.